This T cell receptor (beta chain) is from a study of blood T cell repertoires in COVID-19. As for the study in general: Some COVID-19 samples were acute and others convalescent; all came from the United States, Italy and Spain. T cells, B-cell-depleted T cells, or PBMCs provided the cDNA or gDNA that served as material.

Original methodology: Amplification with reference gene primers provided the estimates of nucleated cell counts. Sequencing used immunoSEQ multiplex PCR; TCRdb keeps in-frame clones, though not all of them. That table gives V, J and clone size, and the DNA gave D and trimming. The data hold about 68,000 clones, with 80% to 90% observed a single time. This CDR3 comprises 16 residues. Trimming cost V 4 bases and J 4 bases, with 19 bases left between them. Per germline, CDR1 LGHNA and CDR2 YNFKEQ. This chain connects TRBV4-2 to TRBJ1-1, with a possible D match to TRBD1 (6 bases). What was sequenced was peripheral blood. This TCR derives from a woman in her fifties or sixties with acute or convalescent COVID-19. DNA of the CDR3: TGTGCCAGCAGCCCCCCCACGGGGACAAGTGGCACTGAAGCTTTCTTT. Its protein is CASSPPTGTSGTEAFF.